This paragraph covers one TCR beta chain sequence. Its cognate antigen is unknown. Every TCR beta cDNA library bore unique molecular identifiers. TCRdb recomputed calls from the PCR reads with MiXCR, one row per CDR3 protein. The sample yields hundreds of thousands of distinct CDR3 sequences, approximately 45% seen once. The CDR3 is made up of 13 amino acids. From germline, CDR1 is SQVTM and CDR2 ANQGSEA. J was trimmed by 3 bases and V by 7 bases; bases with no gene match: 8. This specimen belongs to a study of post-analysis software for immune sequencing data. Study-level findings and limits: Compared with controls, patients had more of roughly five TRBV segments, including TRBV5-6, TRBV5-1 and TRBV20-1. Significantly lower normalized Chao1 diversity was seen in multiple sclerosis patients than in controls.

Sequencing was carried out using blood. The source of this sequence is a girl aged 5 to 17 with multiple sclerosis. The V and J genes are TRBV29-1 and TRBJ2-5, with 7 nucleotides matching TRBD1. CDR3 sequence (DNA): TGCAGCGCGGCAACAGGGGCCGAAGAGACCCAGTACTTC. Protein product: CSAATGAEETQYF.